This T cell receptor (beta chain) was identified during a study of T cell repertoires in cytomegalovirus infection. Study context: Based on public TCR beta signatures, there were indications of CMV infection and of a matching HLA type. Regarding the study as a whole: HLA-C-restricted TCR beta clonotypes specific for CMV led the ex vivo response. Individuals carrying CMV plus the relevant HLA were identified by cumulative frequency of public TCR beta families.

This clonotype was observed at least ten times. Antigen specificity is unknown. The junction and the germline gene differ at one end; a read error may be behind it. Germline CDR1 and CDR2: SGHRS and YFSETQ. The CDR3 sequence is 15 residues long. TCRdb analysed the reads with MiXCR anew, one entry per CDR3 protein. The table lists 150,000 to 160,000 distinct CDR3 sequences, less than 25% of them singletons, with over 9.5% in the top ten. This clonotype was sampled from a human donor in good health (CMV status not recorded). Some clones in this sample may be carry-over from other donors' samples. The V gene is TRBV5-1, the J gene TRBJ2-1; 8 bases agree with TRBD2. Sequenced: PBMCs. The CDR3 is CASSLAGSSYNEQFF. The CDR3 nucleotides read TGTGCCAGCAGTTTAGCGGGGAGCTCCTACAATGAGCAGTTCTTC. The whole variable domain, filled in from reference TRBV5-1 and TRBJ2-1, reads KAGVTQTPRYLIKTRGQQVTLSCSPISGHRSVSWYQQTPGQGLQFLFEYFSETQRNKGNFPGRFSGRQFSNSRSEMNVSTLELGDSALYLCASSLAGSSYNEQFFGPGTRLTVL.